This record concerns one T cell receptor (beta chain) sequence. Antigen: not known. This entry belongs to a study of CD8 T cells in Susac syndrome. Study summary: Patients with Susac syndrome, at blood draw, were therapy-naive, on corticosteroids, or on intravenous immunoglobulin alone.

RNA, at about 0.45 to 1 ug, was reverse transcribed with random hexamers. Coverage of TCR beta CDR3 amplification by immunoSEQ multiplex PCR extended to 54 Vbeta and 13 Jbeta. TCRdb passed the immunoSEQ multiplex PCR reads through MiXCR, listing each CDR3 protein once. Among about 240,000 distinct CDR3 sequences listed, roughly 95% were seen once. Study results and limitations: The CD4+ T cell repertoires in Susac syndrome were not clonally expanded.

The CDR3 has 15 amino acids. Germline V lookup: CDR1 KGHSH, CDR2 LQKENI. V lost 6 bases and J lost 3, with 15 bases in between. Specimen: CD4+ T cells from PBMCs. The receptor comes from a human donor with Susac syndrome. The chain uses TRBV18 and TRBJ1-5; D may be TRBD1 (5 bases). The CDR3 loop is CASSPASGSNQPQHF. The CDR3 DNA reads as TGTGCCAGCTCCCCCGCCTCAGGGTCCAATCAGCCCCAGCATTTT.